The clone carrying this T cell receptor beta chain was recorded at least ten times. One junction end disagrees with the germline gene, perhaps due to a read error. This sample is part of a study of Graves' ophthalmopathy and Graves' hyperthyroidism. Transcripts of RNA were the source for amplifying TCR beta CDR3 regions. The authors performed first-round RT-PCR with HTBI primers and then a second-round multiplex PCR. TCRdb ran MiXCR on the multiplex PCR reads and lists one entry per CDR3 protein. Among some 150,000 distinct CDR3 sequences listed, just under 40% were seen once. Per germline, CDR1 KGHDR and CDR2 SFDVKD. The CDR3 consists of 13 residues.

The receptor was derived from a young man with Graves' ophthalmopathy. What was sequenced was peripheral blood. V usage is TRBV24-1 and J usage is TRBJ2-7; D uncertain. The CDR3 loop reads CAASSPGNYEQYF. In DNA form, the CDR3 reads TGTGCCGCCAGCTCCCCGGGCAACTACGAGCAGTACTTC.